These T cell receptor beta chains were read from a single sample in a study of T cell changes during pregnancy in multiple sclerosis. The table came from immunoSEQ multiplex PCR; TCRdb's copy has only in-frame clones and leaves some out. Of tens of thousands of clones in the sample, 92% are singletons; the top ten hold roughly 3%. The starting material was peripheral blood, obtained in the third trimester of pregnancy. The receptors originated from a female donor in good health, enrolled as a control in a pregnancy study. Both conserved end residues are part of each CDR3. The order of the fields is J gene, V gene, D gene, clone size, CDR3 DNA, CDR3 protein. D genes are given only for firm matches. Where a row states a size, it is once, few, many or the class of an expanded clone; other rows omit it.

J: TRBJ1-1; V: TRBV6-1; D: -; size: -; DNA: TGTGCCAGCACCTCGTCAGGGGCTCGCACTGAAGCTTTCTTT; CDR3: CASTSSGARTEAFF
J: TRBJ2-7; V: TRBV27; D: -; size: -; DNA: TGTGCCAGCAGTTTAATGGGCAGCCTCTCCTACGAGCAGTACTTC; CDR3: CASSLMGSLSYEQYF
J: TRBJ1-5; V: TRBV5-1; D: TRBD1; size: -; DNA: TGCGCCAGCAGCCCCTGGACAGGGGACCAGCCCCAGCATTTT; CDR3: CASSPWTGDQPQHF
J: TRBJ2-7; V: TRBV4-1; D: TRBD1; size: -; DNA: TGCGCCAGCAGCCAAGGACAGGGGGCTTACGAGCAGTACTTC; CDR3: CASSQGQGAYEQYF
J: TRBJ2-7; V: TRBV30; D: -; size: -; DNA: TGTGCCTGGTCGACAGCTAAGGCCTACGAGCAGTACTTC; CDR3: CAWSTAKAYEQYF
J: TRBJ2-6; V: TRBV27; D: -; size: -; DNA: TGTGCCAGCAGTTTATCCGGCGGGTCTGGGGCCAACGTCCTGACTTTC; CDR3: CASSLSGGSGANVLTF
J: TRBJ1-6; V: TRBV28; D: -; size: once; DNA: TGTGCCAGCAGTTTTCTAGCTCCCCTTTCACCCCTCCACTTT; CDR3: CASSFLAPLSPLHF
J: TRBJ1-1; V: TRBV7-9; D: -; size: -; DNA: TGTGCCAGCAGCTTATTGGGAGTCATGAACACTGAAGCTTTCTTT; CDR3: CASSLLGVMNTEAFF
J: TRBJ2-5; V: TRBV4-1; D: TRBD2; size: -; DNA: TGCGCCAGCAGCCAAGAGGGGGACGTGGGCGGGGGACAAGAGACCCAGTACTTC; CDR3: CASSQEGDVGGGQETQYF
J: TRBJ2-3; V: TRBV7-6; D: -; size: once; DNA: TGTGCCAGCAGCTTAGCGCTAACAGATACGCAGTATTTT; CDR3: CASSLALTDTQYF
J: TRBJ2-1; V: TRBV7-9; D: TRBD1; size: few; DNA: TGTGCCAGCACCAACCAGCAGGGGGCGCTTCCCTACAATGAGCAGTTCTTC; CDR3: CASTNQQGALPYNEQFF
J: TRBJ1-2; V: TRBV2; D: -; size: once; DNA: TGTGCCAGCAGTGGGACAGAGCACTATGGCTACACCTTC; CDR3: CASSGTEHYGYTF
J: TRBJ1-6; V: TRBV4-2; D: -; size: -; DNA: TGTGCCAGCAGCCCCCTTGGCGAGGACCTCCACTTT; CDR3: CASSPLGEDLHF
J: TRBJ2-5; V: TRBV19; D: TRBD2; size: -; DNA: TGTGCCAGTAGTACGGGACTAGCGGGATGGGAGACCCAGTACTTC; CDR3: CASSTGLAGWETQYF
J: TRBJ1-2; V: TRBV29-1; D: TRBD1; size: once; DNA: TGCAGCGTTGGTGACAGGGGTTCGCTTGAGGGCTACACCTTC; CDR3: CSVGDRGSLEGYTF
J: TRBJ1-1; V: TRBV18; D: TRBD1; size: once; DNA: TGTGCCAGCTCACCCACGGGACGACAGGGTACTGAAGCTTTCTTT; CDR3: CASSPTGRQGTEAFF
J: TRBJ2-5; V: TRBV7-2; D: -; size: -; DNA: TGTGCCAGCAGCTTGGGGGCGGGAGAGAGCCAGTACTTC; CDR3: CASSLGAGESQYF
J: TRBJ1-6; V: TRBV28; D: TRBD1; size: -; DNA: TGTGCCAGCAGCCGGACAGGGGCGTATAATTCACCCCTCCACTTT; CDR3: CASSRTGAYNSPLHF
J: TRBJ1-1; V: TRBV5-1; D: -; size: -; DNA: TGCGCCAGCAGCTTGGACGAGGGATTGAACACTGAAGCTTTCTTT; CDR3: CASSLDEGLNTEAFF
J: TRBJ1-1; V: TRBV28; D: TRBD1; size: -; DNA: TGTGCCAGCAGGGGGGGGACAGGGGACGTGAACACTGAAGCTTTCTTT; CDR3: CASRGGTGDVNTEAFF
J: TRBJ2-1; V: TRBV6-4; D: -; size: once; DNA: TGTGCCAGCAGTGAAACCGGGGGGCGAAGTGAGCAGTTCTTC; CDR3: CASSETGGRSEQFF
J: TRBJ2-2; V: TRBV6-4; D: TRBD2; size: -; DNA: TGTGCCAGCAGTGACACTAGCGGGAGCACCGGGGAGCTGTTTTTT; CDR3: CASSDTSGSTGELFF
J: TRBJ2-7; V: TRBV7-3; D: TRBD2; size: -; DNA: TGTGCCAGCAGCCTAGCGGGTCCTTCCTACGAGCAGTACTTC; CDR3: CASSLAGPSYEQYF
J: TRBJ2-3; V: TRBV7-9; D: -; size: -; DNA: TGTGCCAGCAACCCGGGGGTTCCGGGGCCAGATACGCAGTATTTT; CDR3: CASNPGVPGPDTQYF
J: TRBJ2-3; V: TRBV7-9; D: -; size: -; DNA: TGTGCCAGCAGCTCGCAGGTGGGGCCAGGGGGCACAGATACGCAGTATTTT; CDR3: CASSSQVGPGGTDTQYF
J: TRBJ1-6; V: TRBV7-9; D: -; size: -; DNA: TGTGCCAGCAGCTTAGTCGCAGCGGGGAATTCACCCCTCCACTTT; CDR3: CASSLVAAGNSPLHF
J: TRBJ1-2; V: TRBV28; D: -; size: once; DNA: TGTGCCAGCAGTTTAGAGGCCCATGGCTACACCTTC; CDR3: CASSLEAHGYTF
J: TRBJ2-7; V: TRBV9; D: TRBD2; size: -; DNA: TGTGCCAGCAGCTCCGGACTAGCGGGGGGCGAGCAGTACTTC; CDR3: CASSSGLAGGEQYF
J: TRBJ2-7; V: TRBV7-9; D: -; size: few; DNA: TGTGCCAGCAGCTTACCGGGGGACCGGTACGAGCAGTACTTC; CDR3: CASSLPGDRYEQYF
J: TRBJ1-1; V: TRBV18; D: TRBD1; size: -; DNA: TGTGCCAGCTCACCACCGTGGGTCGTAACAGGGGGCGAATATATGAACACTGAAGCTTTCTTT; CDR3: CASSPPWVVTGGEYMNTEAFF
J: TRBJ2-1; V: TRBV11-3; D: TRBD1; size: -; DNA: TGTGCCAGCAGCTTAGGAACAGGGGGCGCCTTAAATGAGCAGTTCTTC; CDR3: CASSLGTGGALNEQFF
J: TRBJ2-7; V: TRBV29-1; D: TRBD1; size: -; DNA: TGCAGCGTGGTGGGACAGGGGAACTACGAGCAGTACTTC; CDR3: CSVVGQGNYEQYF
J: TRBJ1-2; V: TRBV7-8; D: -; size: -; DNA: TGTGCCAGCAGCGAGCGGGGGGGTAGGGACGGGATATATGGCTACACCTTC; CDR3: CASSERGGRDGIYGYTF
J: TRBJ1-5; V: TRBV9; D: -; size: -; DNA: TGTGCCAGCAGCGTAGGGGGGGACGGGGTCAATCAGCCCCAGCATTTT; CDR3: CASSVGGDGVNQPQHF
J: TRBJ2-3; V: TRBV6-6; D: TRBD1; size: -; DNA: TGTGCCAGCAGTATACAGGGGACAGATACGCAGTATTTT; CDR3: CASSIQGTDTQYF
J: TRBJ2-1; V: TRBV5-4; D: TRBD2; size: once; DNA: TGTGCCAGCAGCCGGACTAGCGGGGGGGCCAATGAGCAGTTCTTC; CDR3: CASSRTSGGANEQFF
J: TRBJ2-3; V: TRBV11-2; D: -; size: once; DNA: TGTGCCAGCAGCTCTGGCACAGATACGCAGTATTTT; CDR3: CASSSGTDTQYF
J: TRBJ1-5; V: TRBV7-8; D: TRBD1; size: -; DNA: TGTGCCAGCAGCATGACAGGGCTCGATCAGCCCCAGCATTTT; CDR3: CASSMTGLDQPQHF
J: TRBJ1-2; V: TRBV27; D: -; size: -; DNA: TGTGCCAGCAGTCACGACAGGTTCTATGGCTACACCTTC; CDR3: CASSHDRFYGYTF
J: TRBJ1-1; V: TRBV28; D: TRBD1; size: -; DNA: TGTGCCAGCAGTTCAATATTGCGGACAGGGAACACTGAAGCTTTCTTT; CDR3: CASSSILRTGNTEAFF
J: TRBJ1-1; V: TRBV7-9; D: TRBD1; size: -; DNA: TGTGCCAGCAGCTTGACGGACAGGGGTGGTGAAGCTTTCTTT; CDR3: CASSLTDRGGEAFF
J: TRBJ1-5; V: TRBV21-1; D: -; size: -; DNA: TGTGCCAGCAGCCCACTGCACAGGGGGCACGGGTCCAGGCGGAATCAGCCCCAGCATTTT; CDR3: CASSPLHRGHGSRRNQPQHF
J: TRBJ2-7; V: TRBV29-1; D: -; size: few; DNA: TGCAGCATTGTGGCTAGCAGCGGCGAGCAGTACTTC; CDR3: CSIVASSGEQYF
J: TRBJ1-6; V: TRBV19; D: TRBD1; size: once; DNA: TGTGCCAGTAGTGGGACAGGGAATTCACCCCTCCACTTT; CDR3: CASSGTGNSPLHF
J: TRBJ2-1; V: TRBV4-3; D: -; size: -; DNA: TGCGCCAGCAGCCAAGAAAGGGGACTTCGGCAGTTCTTC; CDR3: CASSQERGLRQFF
J: TRBJ2-7; V: TRBV29-1; D: TRBD2; size: -; DNA: TGCAGCGTTGGATCCGGGACTAGCGGGGGCGAGCAGTACTTC; CDR3: CSVGSGTSGGEQYF
J: TRBJ2-3; V: TRBV7-9; D: -; size: -; DNA: TGTGCCAGCAGCTTAGCGGTTCTGGCTGAAACAGATACGCAGTATTTT; CDR3: CASSLAVLAETDTQYF